This T cell receptor (beta chain) was observed in a study of patients and donors after allogeneic stem cell transplantation. Germline-derived CDR1 and CDR2 are MGHRA and YSYEKL. This CDR3 spans 15 amino acids. V dropped 5 bases and J dropped 4 bases, with 17 bases sitting between them. TCRdb re-analysed the RT-PCR reads in MiXCR, keeping a single row per CDR3 protein. The sample includes about 960,000 distinct CDR3 sequences, roughly 18% seen only once; the top ten take 5.5% to 6.5%. This clonotype turned up a few times. The sequenced sample was blood, either unsorted or a sorted T cell fraction (not recorded which). The V gene is TRBV4-1, the J gene TRBJ1-1, with a weak D call TRBD1 (5 bases). This sequence was found in a human donor who was either an allogeneic HSCT recipient or a stem cell or donor lymphocyte infusion donor (not recorded which). It is not recorded whose cells these are; they may come from a transplant donor. Here the CDR3 reads CASSSPAGGITEAFF. Written as DNA, the CDR3 is TGCGCCAGCAGCTCCCCGGCGGGGGGAATCACTGAAGCTTTCTTT.